A selection of T cell receptor beta chains follows, all from one sample in a study of T cells in Graves' hyperthyroidism and ophthalmopathy. Via MiXCR, TCRdb re-called the multiplex PCR reads, giving one row per CDR3 protein. The sample includes hundreds of thousands of distinct CDR3 sequences, about 15% of them seen just once. The sample comprised blood. The receptors stem from a woman aged 18-35 years with Graves' hyperthyroidism that later progressed to Graves' ophthalmopathy. Both conserved end residues are part of each CDR3. A D gene is named only where the DNA matches it firmly. Clone size is shown for a subset of rows, as once, few, many or a class of expanded clone.

abundance: -
d_gene: -
v_gene: TRBV19
j_gene: TRBJ2-1
CDR3aa: CASSISRYNEQFF
CDR3nt: TGTGCCAGTAGTATTAGTCGGTACAATGAGCAGTTCTTC

abundance: -
d_gene: -
v_gene: TRBV20-1
j_gene: TRBJ2-2
CDR3aa: CSATGAGTGELFF
CDR3nt: TGCAGTGCTACAGGGGCGGGAACCGGGGAGCTGTTTTTT

abundance: -
d_gene: TRBD2
v_gene: TRBV9
j_gene: TRBJ2-1
CDR3aa: CASSAIAGEQFF
CDR3nt: TGTGCCAGCAGCGCTATAGCGGGCGAGCAGTTCTTC

abundance: few
d_gene: -
v_gene: TRBV4-1
j_gene: TRBJ1-4
CDR3aa: CASSQETGGSDEKLFF
CDR3nt: TGCGCCAGCAGCCAAGAGACGGGGGGCAGCGATGAAAAACTGTTTTTT

abundance: few
d_gene: -
v_gene: TRBV20-1
j_gene: TRBJ1-2
CDR3aa: CSARDLVIGKHGYTF
CDR3nt: TGCAGTGCTAGAGATCTGGTGATAGGGAAACATGGCTACACCTTC

abundance: many
d_gene: -
v_gene: TRBV7-2
j_gene: TRBJ2-1
CDR3aa: CASSQSAGLYNEQFF
CDR3nt: TGTGCCAGCAGCCAAAGCGCCGGACTATACAATGAGCAGTTCTTC

abundance: -
d_gene: TRBD1
v_gene: TRBV30
j_gene: TRBJ2-3
CDR3aa: CAWDRGVTDTQYF
CDR3nt: TGTGCCTGGGACAGGGGGGTCACAGATACGCAGTATTTT

abundance: many
d_gene: -
v_gene: TRBV20-1
j_gene: TRBJ1-1
CDR3aa: CSASVVQNTEAFF
CDR3nt: TGCAGTGCTAGTGTTGTGCAGAACACTGAAGCTTTCTTT

abundance: -
d_gene: -
v_gene: TRBV9
j_gene: TRBJ1-1
CDR3aa: CASSVGPKNTEAFF
CDR3nt: TGTGCCAGCAGCGTCGGTCCCAAGAACACTGAAGCTTTCTTT

abundance: -
d_gene: TRBD1
v_gene: TRBV9
j_gene: TRBJ2-5
CDR3aa: CASSAMTGGLETQYF
CDR3nt: TGTGCCAGCAGCGCAATGACAGGGGGCCTTGAGACCCAGTACTTC

abundance: few
d_gene: -
v_gene: TRBV18
j_gene: TRBJ2-7
CDR3aa: CASSWQRGYEQHF
CDR3nt: TGTGCCAGCTCGTGGCAGAGAGGCTACGAGCAGCACTTC

abundance: many
d_gene: -
v_gene: TRBV20-1
j_gene: TRBJ2-2
CDR3aa: CSAKQTGLNTGELFF
CDR3nt: TGCAGTGCTAAACAAACAGGACTGAACACCGGGGAGCTGTTTTTT

abundance: many
d_gene: TRBD2
v_gene: TRBV15
j_gene: TRBJ2-3
CDR3aa: CATSRVLAGGTDTQYF
CDR3nt: TGTGCCACCAGCAGAGTACTAGCGGGAGGGACAGATACGCAGTATTTT

abundance: -
d_gene: TRBD2
v_gene: TRBV6-1
j_gene: TRBJ2-4
CDR3aa: CASSPQTSGAKNIQYF
CDR3nt: TGTGCCAGCAGTCCCCAGACTAGCGGAGCCAAAAACATTCAGTACTTC

abundance: -
d_gene: -
v_gene: TRBV5-1
j_gene: TRBJ2-7
CDR3aa: CASSLAPGNTYEQYF
CDR3nt: TGCGCCAGCAGCCTAGCGCCTGGTAATACCTACGAGCAGTACTTC

abundance: many
d_gene: -
v_gene: TRBV7-2
j_gene: TRBJ2-1
CDR3aa: CASSSTPSSYNEQFF
CDR3nt: TGTGCCAGCAGCTCTACACCTTCCTCCTACAATGAGCAGTTCTTC

abundance: many
d_gene: -
v_gene: TRBV27
j_gene: TRBJ2-7
CDR3aa: CASSKQGYEQYF
CDR3nt: TGTGCCAGCAGCAAACAGGGTTACGAGCAGTACTTC

abundance: -
d_gene: -
v_gene: TRBV6-2/TRBV6-3
j_gene: TRBJ2-3
CDR3aa: CASSYSIVGYTDTQYF
CDR3nt: TGTGCCAGCAGTTACTCGATAGTCGGTTACACAGATACGCAGTATTTT

abundance: -
d_gene: -
v_gene: TRBV7-9
j_gene: TRBJ2-5
CDR3aa: CASSLGSRQETQYF
CDR3nt: TGTGCCAGCAGCTTAGGCTCCAGACAAGAGACCCAGTACTTC

abundance: few
d_gene: TRBD1
v_gene: TRBV14
j_gene: TRBJ1-2
CDR3aa: CASSQGQGGYGYTF
CDR3nt: TGTGCCAGCAGCCAGGGACAGGGCGGCTATGGCTACACCTTC

abundance: many
d_gene: TRBD2
v_gene: TRBV5-1
j_gene: TRBJ2-1
CDR3aa: CASSPTSTTYNEQFF
CDR3nt: TGCGCCAGCAGCCCGACTAGCACCACCTACAATGAGCAGTTCTTC

abundance: many
d_gene: -
v_gene: TRBV24-1
j_gene: TRBJ1-5
CDR3aa: CATSDRGGSFQPQHF
CDR3nt: TGTGCCACCAGTGATCGAGGCGGGAGTTTTCAGCCCCAGCATTTT

abundance: many
d_gene: -
v_gene: TRBV7-2
j_gene: TRBJ2-3
CDR3aa: CASSSVGPNTQYF
CDR3nt: TGTGCCAGCAGCTCCGTTGGGCCGAATACGCAGTATTTT

abundance: many
d_gene: -
v_gene: TRBV27
j_gene: TRBJ2-7
CDR3aa: CASTQGGKQYF
CDR3nt: TGTGCCAGCACCCAGGGTGGAAAGCAGTACTTC

abundance: few
d_gene: -
v_gene: TRBV4-2
j_gene: TRBJ1-6
CDR3aa: CASSQDRAASSYNSPLHF
CDR3nt: TGTGCCAGCAGCCAAGATAGGGCAGCCAGCTCCTATAATTCACCCCTCCACTTT

abundance: -
d_gene: TRBD1
v_gene: TRBV27
j_gene: TRBJ1-1
CDR3aa: CASSWDRGMNTEAFF
CDR3nt: TGTGCCAGCAGTTGGGACAGGGGGATGAACACTGAAGCTTTCTTT

abundance: many
d_gene: TRBD2
v_gene: TRBV7-9
j_gene: TRBJ2-5
CDR3aa: CASSHLAGEETQYF
CDR3nt: TGTGCCAGCAGCCATCTAGCGGGAGAAGAGACCCAGTACTTC

abundance: -
d_gene: -
v_gene: TRBV14
j_gene: TRBJ1-2
CDR3aa: CASSQDRPGDYGYTF
CDR3nt: TGTGCCAGCAGCCAAGACCGGCCAGGGGACTATGGCTACACCTTC

abundance: many
d_gene: -
v_gene: TRBV11-2
j_gene: TRBJ1-2
CDR3aa: CASPGVFGYTF
CDR3nt: TGTGCCAGCCCCGGGGTTTTCGGCTACACCTTC

abundance: -
d_gene: TRBD1
v_gene: TRBV27
j_gene: TRBJ2-7
CDR3aa: CASRARTGAYEQYF
CDR3nt: TGTGCCAGCAGGGCCAGGACAGGGGCATACGAGCAGTACTTC

abundance: -
d_gene: TRBD2
v_gene: TRBV28
j_gene: TRBJ2-5
CDR3aa: CASSFGLAGWETQYF
CDR3nt: TGTGCCAGCAGTTTTGGCCTAGCGGGTTGGGAGACCCAGTACTTC

abundance: many
d_gene: TRBD2
v_gene: TRBV4-1
j_gene: TRBJ2-5
CDR3aa: CASSQDTASGQETQYF
CDR3nt: TGCGCCAGCAGCCAAGATACTGCTAGCGGCCAAGAGACCCAGTACTTC

abundance: many
d_gene: -
v_gene: TRBV5-1
j_gene: TRBJ1-1
CDR3aa: CASSVYRDTEAFF
CDR3nt: TGCGCCAGCAGCGTGTACAGGGATACTGAAGCTTTCTTT

abundance: many
d_gene: TRBD1
v_gene: TRBV2
j_gene: TRBJ2-5
CDR3aa: CASRRDRDETQYF
CDR3nt: TGTGCCAGCAGAAGGGACAGGGACGAGACCCAGTACTTC

abundance: -
d_gene: TRBD2
v_gene: TRBV6-1
j_gene: TRBJ2-5
CDR3aa: CASSPLAGDLQETQYF
CDR3nt: TGTGCCAGCAGTCCCCTAGCGGGAGACCTCCAAGAGACCCAGTACTTC

abundance: many
d_gene: -
v_gene: TRBV11-2
j_gene: TRBJ2-3
CDR3aa: CASSLGTASTDTQYF
CDR3nt: TGTGCCAGCAGCTTAGGTACAGCTAGCACAGATACGCAGTATTTT

abundance: -
d_gene: -
v_gene: TRBV12-3/TRBV12-4
j_gene: TRBJ2-1
CDR3aa: CASSFLGLWNNEQFF
CDR3nt: TGTGCCAGCAGTTTTCTGGGACTTTGGAACAATGAGCAGTTCTTC

abundance: few
d_gene: TRBD2
v_gene: TRBV10-3
j_gene: TRBJ2-3
CDR3aa: CAIGGGSTDTQYF
CDR3nt: TGTGCCATCGGGGGGGGAAGCACAGATACGCAGTATTTT

abundance: few
d_gene: -
v_gene: TRBV28
j_gene: TRBJ2-7
CDR3aa: CASSLFGTEWHEQYF
CDR3nt: TGTGCCAGCAGTTTATTTGGGACTGAGTGGCACGAGCAGTACTTC

abundance: once
d_gene: -
v_gene: TRBV28
j_gene: TRBJ2-1
CDR3aa: CASSLTAFEQFF
CDR3nt: TGTGCCAGCAGTTTAACAGCATTTGAGCAGTTCTTC

abundance: many
d_gene: TRBD1
v_gene: TRBV28
j_gene: TRBJ2-5
CDR3aa: CASSPDREETQYF
CDR3nt: TGTGCCAGCAGCCCCGACAGGGAAGAGACCCAGTACTTC

abundance: many
d_gene: -
v_gene: TRBV28
j_gene: TRBJ2-7
CDR3aa: CASSGRVPSYEQYF
CDR3nt: TGTGCCAGCAGTGGCAGGGTCCCAAGCTACGAGCAGTACTTC

abundance: many
d_gene: -
v_gene: TRBV11-2
j_gene: TRBJ2-7
CDR3aa: CASSPRTKGLYEQYF
CDR3nt: TGTGCCAGCAGCCCCCGGACCAAGGGGCTCTACGAGCAGTACTTC

abundance: many
d_gene: TRBD1
v_gene: TRBV2
j_gene: TRBJ1-1
CDR3aa: CASSLQGAATEAFF
CDR3nt: TGTGCCAGCAGCTTACAGGGGGCGGCGACTGAAGCTTTCTTT

abundance: -
d_gene: -
v_gene: TRBV20-1
j_gene: TRBJ2-5
CDR3aa: CSAREQVAGKIETQYF
CDR3nt: TGCAGTGCTAGAGAACAGGTGGCCGGGAAAATAGAGACCCAGTACTTC

abundance: -
d_gene: -
v_gene: TRBV3-1
j_gene: TRBJ2-7
CDR3aa: CASSLGVGARYEQYF
CDR3nt: TGTGCCAGCAGCCTGGGGGTAGGGGCGCGGTACGAGCAGTACTTC

abundance: many
d_gene: -
v_gene: TRBV18
j_gene: TRBJ2-7
CDR3aa: CASSPRDLQWEQYF
CDR3nt: TGTGCCAGCTCACCAAGGGACTTACAATGGGAGCAGTACTTC

abundance: -
d_gene: TRBD2
v_gene: TRBV2
j_gene: TRBJ2-1
CDR3aa: CASNGLAGNEQFF
CDR3nt: TGTGCCAGCAACGGACTAGCGGGCAATGAGCAGTTCTTC

abundance: -
d_gene: -
v_gene: TRBV19
j_gene: TRBJ2-1
CDR3aa: CASSNWGTVQGGEQFF
CDR3nt: TGTGCCAGTAGTAATTGGGGGACCGTGCAGGGGGGTGAGCAGTTCTTC

abundance: -
d_gene: TRBD2
v_gene: TRBV19
j_gene: TRBJ2-1
CDR3aa: CASSSSAGAEQFF
CDR3nt: TGTGCCAGTAGTTCCTCAGCGGGGGCTGAGCAGTTCTTC

abundance: few
d_gene: -
v_gene: TRBV10-3
j_gene: TRBJ2-1
CDR3aa: CAIRNDWASRHKQFF
CDR3nt: TGTGCCATCAGAAATGACTGGGCTAGCCGGCACAAGCAGTTCTTC

abundance: many
d_gene: -
v_gene: TRBV4-3
j_gene: TRBJ2-2
CDR3aa: CASSQETDYTGELFF
CDR3nt: TGCGCCAGCAGCCAAGAAACGGATTACACCGGGGAGCTGTTTTTT